A selection of T cell receptor beta chains follows, all from one sample in a study of OX40 agonist ivuxolimab in advanced cancers. TCRdb keeps only in-frame clones here, not all; method: immunoSEQ multiplex PCR. The sample carries 50,000 to 65,000 clones, approximately 80% recorded once. Sequencing used CD4+ or CD8+ T cells sorted from blood, obtained in a trial of the OX40 agonist ivuxolimab. The receptors shown here come from an adult with an advanced solid tumor such as melanoma, head and neck, liver or kidney cancer. Both conserved end residues are part of each CDR3. The order of the fields is V gene, CDR3 length, J gene, D gene, clone size, CDR3 DNA, CDR3 protein. D genes are given only for firm matches. Part of the rows lack a size; the others show once, few, many or a class for expanded clones.

v_call: TRBV27; cdr3_length: 17; j_call: TRBJ1-1; d_call: -; clone_size: -; cdr3_nt: TGTGCCAGCAGTTCTGACCCGGGTCCCAACATGAACACTGAAGCTTTCTTT; cdr3_aa: CASSSDPGPNMNTEAFF
v_call: TRBV27; cdr3_length: 11; j_call: TRBJ2-1; d_call: -; clone_size: -; cdr3_nt: TGTGCCAGCAGTTTTTACAATGAGCAGTTCTTC; cdr3_aa: CASSFYNEQFF
v_call: TRBV6-5; cdr3_length: 16; j_call: TRBJ1-1; d_call: TRBD1; clone_size: -; cdr3_nt: TGTGCCAGCAGTTACGCCACAGGGGGCGGAGGCGTTGAAGCTTTCTTT; cdr3_aa: CASSYATGGGGVEAFF
v_call: TRBV18; cdr3_length: 14; j_call: TRBJ1-1; d_call: TRBD1; clone_size: -; cdr3_nt: TGTGCCAGCTCATCAGGACAGGGGGACACTGAAGCTTTCTTT; cdr3_aa: CASSSGQGDTEAFF
v_call: TRBV29-1; cdr3_length: 14; j_call: TRBJ1-1; d_call: -; clone_size: once; cdr3_nt: TGCAGCGTTGAGAGGCAGGGGACGTTCACTGAAGCTTTCTTT; cdr3_aa: CSVERQGTFTEAFF
v_call: TRBV10-2; cdr3_length: 18; j_call: TRBJ2-3; d_call: TRBD2; clone_size: once; cdr3_nt: TGCGCCAGCCAGAGAGGTAACCTAGCGGGAGTGTTCCCGGATACGCAGTATTTT; cdr3_aa: CASQRGNLAGVFPDTQYF
v_call: TRBV7-2; cdr3_length: 13; j_call: TRBJ2-5; d_call: -; clone_size: -; cdr3_nt: TGTGCCAGCAGCCGAGGGTCACAAGAGACCCAGTACTTC; cdr3_aa: CASSRGSQETQYF
v_call: TRBV5-4; cdr3_length: 14; j_call: TRBJ1-2; d_call: TRBD1; clone_size: few; cdr3_nt: TGTGCCAGCAGCTTCCCAGGGACAGGGTATGGCTACACCTTC; cdr3_aa: CASSFPGTGYGYTF
v_call: TRBV7-8; cdr3_length: 17; j_call: TRBJ1-2; d_call: TRBD1; clone_size: -; cdr3_nt: TGTGCCAGCAGCTTAGGAGGGTGGACAGGGTCTAACTATGGCTACACCTTC; cdr3_aa: CASSLGGWTGSNYGYTF
v_call: TRBV13; cdr3_length: 15; j_call: TRBJ2-3; d_call: TRBD2; clone_size: few; cdr3_nt: TGTGCCAGCAGCCTGATGCGGTCGGGAGGGGATACGCAGTATTTT; cdr3_aa: CASSLMRSGGDTQYF
v_call: TRBV19; cdr3_length: 14; j_call: TRBJ1-5; d_call: -; clone_size: -; cdr3_nt: TGTGCCAGTAATTCACAGGCTAGCAATCAGCCCCAGCATTTT; cdr3_aa: CASNSQASNQPQHF
v_call: TRBV5-1; cdr3_length: 16; j_call: TRBJ2-2; d_call: -; clone_size: -; cdr3_nt: TGCGCCAGCAGCTTGGAGACGGACCATTCCACCGGGGAGCTGTTTTTT; cdr3_aa: CASSLETDHSTGELFF
v_call: TRBV5-8; cdr3_length: 14; j_call: TRBJ2-3; d_call: -; clone_size: -; cdr3_nt: TGTGCCAGCAGCCACAGGGTTTCTGCAGATACGCAGTATTTT; cdr3_aa: CASSHRVSADTQYF
v_call: TRBV11-3; cdr3_length: 14; j_call: TRBJ2-2; d_call: -; clone_size: few; cdr3_nt: TGTGCCAGCACCCGGGCCCGGGGCGCCGGGGAGCTGTTTTTT; cdr3_aa: CASTRARGAGELFF
v_call: TRBV9; cdr3_length: 13; j_call: TRBJ2-1; d_call: -; clone_size: once; cdr3_nt: TGTGCCAGCAGCCTCAGGGGTCCGAGTGAGCAGTTCTTC; cdr3_aa: CASSLRGPSEQFF
v_call: TRBV10-3; cdr3_length: 13; j_call: TRBJ1-1; d_call: -; clone_size: few; cdr3_nt: TGTGCCATCAGTTTCGGGCTGAACACTGAAGCTTTCTTT; cdr3_aa: CAISFGLNTEAFF
v_call: TRBV9; cdr3_length: 15; j_call: TRBJ1-1; d_call: -; clone_size: -; cdr3_nt: TGTGCCAGCAGCGTAGTTATGGGCATGAACACTGAAGCTTTCTTT; cdr3_aa: CASSVVMGMNTEAFF
v_call: TRBV12-5; cdr3_length: 14; j_call: TRBJ1-3; d_call: -; clone_size: few; cdr3_nt: TGTGCTAGTGGTCGAGGGGCGCCCGGAAACACCATATATTTT; cdr3_aa: CASGRGAPGNTIYF
v_call: TRBV11-2; cdr3_length: 12; j_call: TRBJ2-4; d_call: -; clone_size: -; cdr3_nt: TGTGCCAGCAGCTTAGGAGAAAACATTCAGTACTTC; cdr3_aa: CASSLGENIQYF
v_call: TRBV19; cdr3_length: 13; j_call: TRBJ2-6; d_call: -; clone_size: -; cdr3_nt: TGTGCCAGCCGAACCTCTGGGGCCAACGTCCTGACTTTC; cdr3_aa: CASRTSGANVLTF
v_call: TRBV27; cdr3_length: 10; j_call: TRBJ1-1; d_call: -; clone_size: few; cdr3_nt: TGTGCCAGCAGTGGGAGTGGGGCTTTCTTT; cdr3_aa: CASSGSGAFF
v_call: TRBV4-1; cdr3_length: 16; j_call: TRBJ2-1; d_call: TRBD2; clone_size: -; cdr3_nt: TGCGCCAGCAGCCAAGGGGTGGCGGGGGGGGAGGTCGAGCAGTTCTTC; cdr3_aa: CASSQGVAGGEVEQFF
v_call: TRBV5-4; cdr3_length: 14; j_call: TRBJ2-3; d_call: TRBD1; clone_size: -; cdr3_nt: TGCGCCAGCAGCCTTGGGACAGGCACAGATACGCAGTATTTT; cdr3_aa: CASSLGTGTDTQYF
v_call: TRBV11-2; cdr3_length: 16; j_call: TRBJ2-7; d_call: TRBD2; clone_size: -; cdr3_nt: TGTGCCAGCAGCTTAAGACTAGCGGGAGCCGCCGGCGAGCAGTACTTC; cdr3_aa: CASSLRLAGAAGEQYF
v_call: TRBV7-2; cdr3_length: 16; j_call: TRBJ2-7; d_call: -; clone_size: -; cdr3_nt: TGTGCCAGCAGCCTGACGTCGTGGCCTGCCAGCTACGAGCAGTACTTC; cdr3_aa: CASSLTSWPASYEQYF
v_call: TRBV7-8; cdr3_length: 15; j_call: TRBJ2-5; d_call: -; clone_size: -; cdr3_nt: TGTGCCAGCAGCTTAGCATCAAGGGCGTCCGGAACCCAGTACTTC; cdr3_aa: CASSLASRASGTQYF
v_call: TRBV11-1; cdr3_length: 14; j_call: TRBJ1-2; d_call: -; clone_size: -; cdr3_nt: TGTGCCAGCAGCTTAAGCGCGGGTGCGGGCGGCTACACCTTC; cdr3_aa: CASSLSAGAGGYTF
v_call: TRBV7-8; cdr3_length: 15; j_call: TRBJ2-4; d_call: TRBD2; clone_size: -; cdr3_nt: TGTGCCAGCAGCACCTTAGCGGGAGCAGAAAACATTCAGTACTTC; cdr3_aa: CASSTLAGAENIQYF
v_call: TRBV5-1; cdr3_length: 13; j_call: TRBJ2-5; d_call: TRBD1; clone_size: -; cdr3_nt: TGCGCCAGCAGCTTTCAGGGGGACGAGACCCAGTACTTC; cdr3_aa: CASSFQGDETQYF
v_call: TRBV7-2; cdr3_length: 15; j_call: TRBJ1-2; d_call: -; clone_size: -; cdr3_nt: TGTGCCAGCAGCTGGGCGGGGGGTCAGGACTATGGCTACACCTTC; cdr3_aa: CASSWAGGQDYGYTF
v_call: TRBV6-5; cdr3_length: 15; j_call: TRBJ1-1; d_call: -; clone_size: -; cdr3_nt: TGTGCCAGCAGTTACTCGAGGACCCTGAGAACTGAAGCTTTCTTT; cdr3_aa: CASSYSRTLRTEAFF
v_call: TRBV5-1; cdr3_length: 16; j_call: TRBJ2-5; d_call: -; clone_size: medium-sized; cdr3_nt: TGCGCCAGCAGCCCACCAACAGGAATGGCTCAAGAGACCCAGTACTTC; cdr3_aa: CASSPPTGMAQETQYF
v_call: TRBV9; cdr3_length: 15; j_call: TRBJ2-3; d_call: -; clone_size: -; cdr3_nt: TGTGCCAGCACCCCGTGGGGGGGGCACACAGATACGCAGTATTTT; cdr3_aa: CASTPWGGHTDTQYF
v_call: TRBV6-5; cdr3_length: 13; j_call: TRBJ2-7; d_call: -; clone_size: once; cdr3_nt: TGTGCCAGCAGTTGGGACCGCTACTACGAGCAGTACTTC; cdr3_aa: CASSWDRYYEQYF
v_call: TRBV27; cdr3_length: 14; j_call: TRBJ2-3; d_call: -; clone_size: -; cdr3_nt: TGTGCCAGCAGTTTAAGGGCCCTAGGGGATACGCAGTATTTT; cdr3_aa: CASSLRALGDTQYF
v_call: TRBV28; cdr3_length: 16; j_call: TRBJ2-7; d_call: TRBD1; clone_size: -; cdr3_nt: TGTGCCAGCAGTTACCGTCCGGGACAGAGCTCCTACGAGCAGTACTTC; cdr3_aa: CASSYRPGQSSYEQYF
v_call: TRBV4-1; cdr3_length: 15; j_call: TRBJ1-4; d_call: -; clone_size: once; cdr3_nt: TGCGCCAGCAGCCGAGGGGGATTGACTAATGAAAAACTGTTTTTT; cdr3_aa: CASSRGGLTNEKLFF